Below, 28 T cell receptor beta chains from the same sample are listed, as sequenced in a study of cytomegalovirus exposure and HLA in healthy donors. PCR used 60 Vbeta primers and 13 Jbeta primers. Sequencing was performed with immunoSEQ multiplex PCR; in TCRdb, only in-frame clones are kept and a portion is missing. This sample has under 200,000 clones; around 78% occur once, and the top ten carry less than 0.9%. Sequenced input: PBMCs. These receptors all stem from a female donor in good health and CMV-seronegative.

In its sample, this clone was seen a few times. The V gene is TRBV4-3, the J gene TRBJ2-1, with TRBD2 identical over 9 bases. This CDR3 has 18 residues. Germline V lookup: CDR1 LGHNA, CDR2 YSLEER. The junction had 8 bases not matched to a gene; V was cut back by 1 base and J by 1 base. The CDR3 region has the DNA TGCGCCAGCAGCCAAGGCCTAGCGGGAAAAGGATCCTACAATGAGCAGTTCTTC. Residues: CASSQGLAGKGSYNEQFF.

Concerning this clone itself: Within the sample, other DNA sequences also encode this same CDR3. The rearrangement uses TRBV5-1 and TRBJ1-1, with TRBD1 as a possible D gene (5 bases). There are 14 residues in the CDR3. Deletions cut 1 base from V and 1 base from J, with 8 bases between. The germline V gene encodes CDR1 SGHRS and CDR2 YFSETQ. For the CDR3, the DNA is TGCGCCAGCAGCTTGTCCGGGGGGAACACTGAAGCTTTCTTT. Protein: CASSLSGGNTEAFF.

This chain connects TRBV19 to TRBJ2-5, with 7 bases identical to TRBD1. Germline values: CDR1 LNHDA, CDR2 SQIVND (reference sequence). J was trimmed by 7 bases and V by 6 bases; bases with no gene match: 20. The CDR3 is made up of 17 amino acids. The CDR3: CASSTLGQGVQRVTQYF. CDR3 DNA sequence: TGTGCCAGTAGCACCTTAGGCCAGGGGGTCCAAAGAGTGACCCAGTACTTC.

The chain joins TRBV5-4 to TRBJ2-3, with a weak D call TRBD2 (5 bases). Germline V gene data show CDR1 as SGHNT and CDR2 as YYREEE (reference sequence). Trimming took 0 bases from V and 0 from J, leaving 11 bases between them. This CDR3 has 16 amino acids. DNA of the CDR3: TGTGCCAGCAGCTTGGGAGGGCGGAGCAGCACAGATACGCAGTATTTT. Translating it yields CASSLGGRSSTDTQYF.

This sequence joins TRBV25-1 and TRBJ2-2, with TRBD1 matching 9 bases. There are 16 residues in the CDR3. CDR1 is MGHDK and CDR2 is SYGVNS in the germline V gene. V lost 5 bases and J lost 0; bases outside the gene matches: 4. The CDR3 DNA follows: TGTGCCAGCAGTTTACAGGGGGCCGCGAACACCGGGGAGCTGTTTTTT. This sequence encodes CASSLQGAANTGELFF.

The chain is built from TRBV1 and TRBJ2-1; the D call of TRBD2 is as the table states it, not checked on the DNA. TRBV1 is recorded as a pseudogene. The CDR3 loop spans 17 amino acids. The CDR3: CTSSQDVSREANNEQFF. In DNA form, the CDR3 reads TGCACCAGCAGCCAAGACGTATCGCGGGAGGCAAACAATGAGCAGTTCTTC.

The chain employs TRBV4-1 and TRBJ2-7, with a tentative D call TRBD1 (7 bases). Trimming removed 0 bases from V and 6 bases from J, with 18 bases in between. In germline, CDR1 is MGHRA, CDR2 YSYEKL. CDR3 length: 16 residues. The CDR3 reads CASSQDRWAGGSEQYF. Written as DNA, the CDR3 is TGCGCCAGCAGCCAAGATCGTTGGGCAGGGGGGTCCGAGCAGTACTTC.

This clone was recorded once. The chain employs TRBV27 and TRBJ1-1; a possible D gene is TRBD1 (5 bases). V was trimmed by 5 bases and J by 3 bases, leaving 16 bases between them. The CDR3 is 15 amino acids. Germline V CDR1 and CDR2: MNHEY, SMNVEV (reference sequence). CDR3 nucleotides: TGTGCCAGCAGTCCCTCGACAGCCTATTACACTGAAGCTTTCTTT. Its translation: CASSPSTAYYTEAFF.

This clone was counted once. The J gene is TRBJ2-7, the V gene TRBV28; 10 bases line up with TRBD2. Unmatched junction bases numbered 11, after V lost 11 bases and J lost 4 bases. The CDR3 has 14 residues. Germline CDR1 and CDR2: MDHEN and SYDVKM. The CDR3 here is CAAEREGGRYEQYF. The CDR3, as DNA: TGTGCCGCCGAGCGGGAGGGCGGTAGATACGAGCAGTACTTC.

The chain couples TRBV7-9 to TRBJ2-6, with D possibly being TRBD1 (6 bases). Trimming shortened V by 8 bases and J by 0 bases, and 14 bases separated the two germline ends. The CDR3 covers 16 residues. CDR1 and CDR2 from the germline V gene are SEHNR and FQNEAQ (reference sequence). This CDR3 is CASCLDRFSGANVLTF. Here the CDR3 DNA reads TGTGCCAGCTGTTTGGACAGATTCTCTGGGGCCAACGTCCTGACTTTC.

The chain has TRBV10-3 and TRBJ2-1; 10 nucleotides align to TRBD2. J was trimmed by 0 bases and V by 6 bases; bases with no gene match: 8. In germline, CDR1 is ENHRY, CDR2 SYGVKD. This CDR3 comprises 17 residues. The CDR3 loop reads CAISDPSSGSSYNEQFF. CDR3 DNA: TGTGCCATCAGCGACCCCTCTAGCGGGAGCTCCTACAATGAGCAGTTCTTC.

For this clone: At one of its ends the junction is not consistent with the germline gene, which may arise from a read error. V is TRBV30 and J is TRBJ2-6; possibly TRBD1 for D (5 bases). Germline CDR1 is GTSNPN and CDR2 is SVGIG (reference sequence). This CDR3 is built from 15 residues. The DNA of the CDR3 is TGTGCCTGGAGCTTAAAGAGCTCTGGGGCCAACGGCCTGACTTTC. Its translation is CAWSLKSSGANGLTF.

V usage is TRBV4-2 and J usage is TRBJ1-3; D is possibly TRBD1 (6 bases). Germline CDR1 is LGHNA and CDR2 is YNFKEQ. The length of the CDR3 is 16 residues. Trimming removed 0 bases from V and 0 bases from J, with 9 bases in between. The CDR3 DNA is TGTGCCAGCAGCCAAGATCCAGGGGTCTCTGGAAACACCATATATTTT. Encoded protein: CASSQDPGVSGNTIYF.

This chain uses TRBV2 with TRBJ2-7; TRBD2 matches 8 bases. The V gene end was trimmed by 6 bases and the J gene end by 3 bases; junction bases not matched to a gene: 7. Germline CDR1 is SNHLY and CDR2 is FYNNEI. The CDR3 has 14 amino acids. CDR3 sequence: CASSLGTRFYEQYF. CDR3 in DNA: TGTGCCAGCAGCCTCGGGACTAGATTCTACGAGCAGTACTTC.

This clone appeared once. V usage is TRBV6-6 and J usage is TRBJ2-3, with 10 bases lining up with TRBD2. Looked up from germline, CDR1 is MNHNY and CDR2 is SVGAGI (reference sequence). J lost 1 base, V lost 5 bases, and 0 bases had no gene match. The CDR3 totals 14 residues. The CDR3 protein is CASSGTSGTDTQYF. DNA for the CDR3: TGTGCCAGCAGTGGGACTAGCGGCACAGATACGCAGTATTTT.

This rearrangement joins TRBV5-1 to TRBJ2-7; 9 nucleotides match TRBD1. Germline V gives CDR1 SGHRS, CDR2 YFSETQ. The CDR3 is 14 amino acids. The V and J ends lost 2 bases and 4 bases, in that order; junction bases with no gene match: 4. DNA of the CDR3: TGCGCCAGCAGCTTCCGGGACAGGGATTACGAGCAGTACTTC. Its translation: CASSFRDRDYEQYF. Supplemented by reference TRBV5-1 and TRBJ2-7, the full variable domain reads KAGVTQTPRYLIKTRGQQVTLSCSPISGHRSVSWYQQTPGQGLQFLFEYFSETQRNKGNFPGRFSGRQFSNSRSEMNVSTLELGDSALYLCASSFRDRDYEQYFGPGTRLTVT.

This clone was seen more than once but under ten times. This rearrangement joins TRBV7-8 to TRBJ1-5; D gene unclear. Trimming removed 5 bases at V and 0 bases at J, with 8 bases between. Germline V CDR1 and CDR2: SGHVS, FQNEAQ. This CDR3 spans 14 amino acids. The CDR3 coding sequence is TGTGCCAGCAGCCCCTTTTATAGCAATCAGCCCCAGCATTTT. Encoded protein: CASSPFYSNQPQHF. Full variable domain (remainder filled in from reference TRBV7-8 and TRBJ1-5): GAGVSQSPRYKVAKRGQDVALRCDPISGHVSLFWYQQALGQGPEFLTYFQNEAQLDKSGLPSDRFFAERPEGSVSTLKIQRTQQEDSAVYLCASSPFYSNQPQHFGDGTRLSIL.

This clone has at least ten counts. The chain uses TRBV5-1 and TRBJ1-1; D not certain. Trimming took off 0 bases at V and 1 base at J, with 7 bases between the two ends. The CDR3 totals 14 residues. The germline V gene has CDR1 SGHRS and CDR2 YFSETQ. CDR3 in DNA: TGCGCCAGCAGCTTGGTGGCCGAGAACACTGAAGCTTTCTTT. It codes for CASSLVAENTEAFF.

CDR3 amino acids: CASTLRSEKLFF. DNA for the CDR3: TGTGCCAGCACCCTGCGGAGTGAAAAACTGTTTTTT. The rearrangement joins TRBV6-1 to TRBJ1-4; D not resolved. V lost 7 bases and J 7 bases, leaving 10 bases between the germline ends. CDR3 size: 12 residues. Germline V CDR1 and CDR2: MNHNS, SASEGT.

V and J are TRBV5-6 and TRBJ2-3; TRBD2 matches 7 bases. The CDR3 is 16 residues long. Germline CDR1 is SGHDT and CDR2 is YYEEEE. Trimming removed 5 bases from V and 1 base from J; junction bases left unmatched: 10. The CDR3 coding sequence is TGTGCCAGCAGTGTGGCCGGGGGGACCCGCACAGATACGCAGTATTTT. This gives the protein CASSVAGGTRTDTQYF.

This sequence joins TRBV28 and TRBJ1-2; D unclear. The CDR3 is made up of 15 amino acids. V was trimmed by 5 bases and J by 0 bases, leaving 13 bases between them. Germline values: CDR1 MDHEN, CDR2 SYDVKM. CDR3 DNA sequence: TGTGCCAGCAGTCCACTATACATCACTAACTATGGCTACACCTTC. Protein: CASSPLYITNYGYTF.

The chain couples TRBV5-5 to TRBJ1-1, with D possibly matching TRBD1 (6 bases). V shed 2 bases and J shed 1 base, with 9 bases lying between them. This CDR3 is 14 amino acids long. CDR1 is SGHKS, CDR2 YYEKEE, per germline (reference sequence). The CDR3 nucleotides are TGTGCCAGCAGCTTCGGGACATCGAACACTGAAGCTTTCTTT. This sequence encodes CASSFGTSNTEAFF.

The chain combines TRBV28 with TRBJ1-1; 9 bases map to TRBD1. Trimming took 6 bases from V and 1 from J; bases not matched to a gene: 9. The CDR3 contains 16 residues. Germline V lookup: CDR1 MDHEN, CDR2 SYDVKM. This CDR3 is CASRGDRVGSNTEAFF. In nucleotides, the CDR3 is TGTGCCAGCAGGGGGGACAGGGTGGGTTCGAACACTGAAGCTTTCTTT.

The rearrangement joins TRBV7-2 to TRBJ2-3; 9 nucleotides align to TRBD2. This CDR3 comprises 17 residues. Germline V gene data show CDR1 as SGHTA and CDR2 as FQGNSA. V was pared by 1 base and J by 4 bases, with 9 bases of the junction left unmatched. In DNA form, the CDR3 reads TGTGCCAGCAGCTTAGGGGTACGCGGGGGGGGTTCAGATACGCAGTATTTT. Its protein product is CASSLGVRGGGSDTQYF.

The rearrangement joins TRBV19 to TRBJ1-5; TRBD1 might be the D (6 bases). The V gene's germline CDR1 is LNHDA and CDR2 SQIVND (reference sequence). The CDR3 contains 15 residues. With 2 bases removed from V and 8 bases from J, the gap between germline ends came to 16 bases. CDR3 loop: CASSILGQRKKPQHF. The CDR3 bases are TGTGCCAGTAGTATACTTGGACAGCGTAAGAAGCCCCAGCATTTT.

The rearrangement uses TRBV7-2 and TRBJ1-5, with unresolved D. With 6 bases removed from V and 3 bases from J, the gap between germline ends came to 9 bases. CDR3 length: 13 amino acids. In germline, CDR1 is SGHTA, CDR2 FQGNSA. The CDR3 protein is CASSLRTNQPQHF. For the CDR3, the DNA is TGTGCCAGCAGTCTAAGAACCAATCAGCCCCAGCATTTT.

There are a few counts of this clone. The V call is TRBV5-5, the J call TRBJ2-7, with 7 bases fitting TRBD1. CDR1 SGHKS and CDR2 YYEKEE come from the germline V gene (reference sequence). The CDR3 consists of 13 residues. Losses at the gene ends were 4 bases for V and 6 bases for J; bases not matched to a gene: 7. CDR3 sequence reads: CASSHTDRVEQYF. Here the CDR3 DNA reads TGTGCCAGCAGCCATACCGACAGGGTCGAGCAGTACTTC. The entire variable domain, with the rest obtained from reference TRBV5-5 and TRBJ2-7, is as follows: DAGVTQSPTHLIKTRGQQVTLRCSPISGHKSVSWYQQVLGQGPQFIFQYYEKEERGRGNFPDRFSARQFPNYSSELNVNALLLGDSALYLCASSHTDRVEQYFGPGTRLTVT.

This rearrangement joins TRBV5-1 to TRBJ1-5; 9 nucleotides agree with TRBD1. CDR1 is SGHRS, CDR2 YFSETQ, per germline. This CDR3 is 17 amino acids long. V lost 7 bases to trimming and J lost 1 base; unmatched junction nucleotides: 12. For the CDR3, the DNA is TGCGCCAGCCCCCCTCGGGGGACAGGGACCAGCAATCAGCCCCAGCATTTT. It codes for CASPPRGTGTSNQPQHF. Variable domain in full (rest from reference TRBV5-1 and TRBJ1-5): KAGVTQTPRYLIKTRGQQVTLSCSPISGHRSVSWYQQTPGQGLQFLFEYFSETQRNKGNFPGRFSGRQFSNSRSEMNVSTLELGDSALYLCASPPRGTGTSNQPQHFGDGTRLSIL.